This TCR beta chain derives from a study of T-cell memory formation after mild COVID-19. Study context: Largely, TCR clusters stayed within a single donor.

CDR1 is SGDLS and CDR2 is YYNGEE in the germline V gene. Trimming cost V 3 bases and J 1 base, with 4 bases left between them. There are 13 residues in the CDR3. One entry per CDR3 protein, called by TCRdb with MiXCR from the 5' RACE reads. There are about 49,000 distinct CDR3 sequences in the sample; roughly 7% occur only once, and approximately 1.5% lies in the top ten. This clonotype showed up just a few times. What it recognizes is unknown. Study observations and caveats: Later expanders leaned toward CD4+, whereas clones contracting from day 15 to 85 were balanced CD4/CD8.

Material for sequencing was PBMCs or a T cell subset sorted from them (not recorded which). The sequence was collected from a man aged 18-30 years who had mild COVID-19 (a few samples of this study predate the infection). Cell type and time point are not known. The rearrangement uses TRBV9 and TRBJ2-2; D gene unclear. The CDR3 loop reads CASSDVNTGELFF. As DNA, the CDR3 is TGTGCCAGCAGCGATGTGAACACCGGGGAGCTGTTTTTT.